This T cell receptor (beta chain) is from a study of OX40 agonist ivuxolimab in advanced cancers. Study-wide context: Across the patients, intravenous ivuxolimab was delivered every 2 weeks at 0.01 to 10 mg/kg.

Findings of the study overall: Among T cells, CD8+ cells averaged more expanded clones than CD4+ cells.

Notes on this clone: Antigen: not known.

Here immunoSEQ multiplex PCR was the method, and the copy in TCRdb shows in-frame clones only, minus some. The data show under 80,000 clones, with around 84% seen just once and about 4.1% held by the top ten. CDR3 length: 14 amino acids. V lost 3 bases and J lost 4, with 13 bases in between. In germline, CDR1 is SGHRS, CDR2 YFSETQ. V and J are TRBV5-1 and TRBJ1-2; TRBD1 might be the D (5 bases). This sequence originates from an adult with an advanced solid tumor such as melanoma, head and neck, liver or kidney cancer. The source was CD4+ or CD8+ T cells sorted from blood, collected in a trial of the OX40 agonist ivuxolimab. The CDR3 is CASSYGTVGYGYTF. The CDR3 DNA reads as TGCGCCAGCAGCTATGGGACGGTCGGCTATGGCTACACCTTC.